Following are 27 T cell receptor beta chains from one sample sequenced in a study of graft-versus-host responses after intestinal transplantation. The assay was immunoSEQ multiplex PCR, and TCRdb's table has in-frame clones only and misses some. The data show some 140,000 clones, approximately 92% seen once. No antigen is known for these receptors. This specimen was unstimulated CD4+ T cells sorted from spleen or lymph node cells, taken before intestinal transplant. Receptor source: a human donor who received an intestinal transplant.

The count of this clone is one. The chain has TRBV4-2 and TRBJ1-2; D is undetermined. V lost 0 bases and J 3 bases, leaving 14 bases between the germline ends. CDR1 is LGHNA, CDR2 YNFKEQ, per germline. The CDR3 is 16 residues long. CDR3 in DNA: TGTGCCAGCAGCCAAGATAGGAACATACCCGACTATGGCTACACCTTC. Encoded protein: CASSQDRNIPDYGYTF.

CDR3 protein: CASRLSRASYEQYF. The CDR3 DNA reads TGTGCCAGCAGACTTTCCAGGGCCTCCTACGAGCAGTACTTC. The chain uses TRBV6-5 and TRBJ2-7, with a possible D match to TRBD1 (5 bases). The CDR3 is made up of 14 amino acids. V dropped 6 bases and J dropped 0 bases, with 12 bases sitting between them. Germline V gene lookup returns CDR1 MNHEY and CDR2 SVGAGI.

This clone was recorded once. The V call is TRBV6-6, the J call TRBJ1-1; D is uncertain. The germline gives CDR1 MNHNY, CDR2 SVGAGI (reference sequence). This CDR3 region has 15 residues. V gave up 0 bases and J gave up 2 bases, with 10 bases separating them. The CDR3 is CASSYSILTNTEAFF. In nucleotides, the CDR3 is TGTGCCAGCAGTTACTCGATCCTGACCAACACTGAAGCTTTCTTT.

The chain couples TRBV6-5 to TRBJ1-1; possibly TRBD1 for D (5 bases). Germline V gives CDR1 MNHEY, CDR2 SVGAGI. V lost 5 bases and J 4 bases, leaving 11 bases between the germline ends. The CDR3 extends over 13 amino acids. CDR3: CASSNQGGTEAFF. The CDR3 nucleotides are TGTGCCAGCAGTAACCAGGGAGGCACTGAAGCTTTCTTT.

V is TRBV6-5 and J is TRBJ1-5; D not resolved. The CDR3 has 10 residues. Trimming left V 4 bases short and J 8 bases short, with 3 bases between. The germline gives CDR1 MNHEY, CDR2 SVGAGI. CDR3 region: CASSWEPQHF. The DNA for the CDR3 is TGTGCCAGCAGTTGGGAGCCCCAGCATTTT.

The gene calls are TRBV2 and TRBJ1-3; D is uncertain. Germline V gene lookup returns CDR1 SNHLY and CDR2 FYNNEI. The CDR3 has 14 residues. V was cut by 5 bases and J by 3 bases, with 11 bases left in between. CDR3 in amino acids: CASSPRPVGNTIYF. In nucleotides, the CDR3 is TGTGCCAGCAGTCCCCGCCCTGTTGGAAACACCATATATTTT.

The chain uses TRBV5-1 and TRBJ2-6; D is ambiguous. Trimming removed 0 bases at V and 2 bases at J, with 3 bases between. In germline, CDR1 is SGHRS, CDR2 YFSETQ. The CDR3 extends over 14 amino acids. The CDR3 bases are TGCGCCAGCAGCTTGGACGCTGGGGCCAACGTCCTGACTTTC. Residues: CASSLDAGANVLTF.

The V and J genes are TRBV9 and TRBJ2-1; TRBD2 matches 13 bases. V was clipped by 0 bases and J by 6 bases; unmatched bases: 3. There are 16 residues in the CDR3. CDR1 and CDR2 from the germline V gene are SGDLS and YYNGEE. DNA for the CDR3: TGTGCCAGCAGCGTAGCTACTAGCGGGGGGGCCAATGAGCAGTTCTTC. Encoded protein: CASSVATSGGANEQFF.

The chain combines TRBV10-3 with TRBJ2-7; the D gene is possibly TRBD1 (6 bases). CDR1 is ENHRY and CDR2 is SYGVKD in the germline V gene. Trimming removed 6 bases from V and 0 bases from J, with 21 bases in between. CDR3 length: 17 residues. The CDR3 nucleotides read TGTGCCATCAGCGTTCGGGGAGTCCGACAGGACTCCTACGAGCAGTACTTC. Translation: CAISVRGVRQDSYEQYF.

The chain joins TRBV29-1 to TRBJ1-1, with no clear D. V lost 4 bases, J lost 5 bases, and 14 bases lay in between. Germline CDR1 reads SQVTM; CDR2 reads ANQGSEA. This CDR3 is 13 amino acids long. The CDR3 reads CSVGRGRATEAFF. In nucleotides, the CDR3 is TGCAGCGTTGGACGAGGGAGAGCGACTGAAGCTTTCTTT.

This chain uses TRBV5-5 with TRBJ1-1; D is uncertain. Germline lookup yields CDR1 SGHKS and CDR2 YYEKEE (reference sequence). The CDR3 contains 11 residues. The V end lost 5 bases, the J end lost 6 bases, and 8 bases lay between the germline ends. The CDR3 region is CASRLDSEAFF. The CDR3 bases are TGTGCCAGCAGACTGGATTCTGAAGCTTTCTTT.

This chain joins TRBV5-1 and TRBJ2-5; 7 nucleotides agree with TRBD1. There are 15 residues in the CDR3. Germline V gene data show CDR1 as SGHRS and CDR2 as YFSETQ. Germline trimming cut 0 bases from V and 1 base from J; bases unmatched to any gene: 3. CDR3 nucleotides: TGCGCCAGCAGCTTGGGGCCAGGGGGCCAAGAGACCCAGTACTTC. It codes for CASSLGPGGQETQYF.

Here the CDR3 DNA reads TGTGCCAGCAGTTACTCGAATAGTGTTGCCGGGGAGCTGTTTTTT. Protein product: CASSYSNSVAGELFF. This chain joins TRBV6-6 and TRBJ2-2; D is unclear. The CDR3 is 15 residues long. The germline V gene has CDR1 MNHNY and CDR2 SVGAGI (reference sequence). The V and J ends lost 0 bases and 6 bases respectively, with 11 bases between them.

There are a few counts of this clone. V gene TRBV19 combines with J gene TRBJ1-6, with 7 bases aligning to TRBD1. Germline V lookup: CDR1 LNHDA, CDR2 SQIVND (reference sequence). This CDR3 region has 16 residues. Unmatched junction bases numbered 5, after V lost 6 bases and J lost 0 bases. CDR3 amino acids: CASSGGGSSYNSPLHF. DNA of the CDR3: TGTGCCAGTAGCGGAGGGGGCAGCTCCTATAATTCACCCCTCCACTTT.

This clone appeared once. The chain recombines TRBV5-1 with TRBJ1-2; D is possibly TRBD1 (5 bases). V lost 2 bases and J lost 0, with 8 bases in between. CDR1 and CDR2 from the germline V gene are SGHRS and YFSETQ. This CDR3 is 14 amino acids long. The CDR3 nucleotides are TGCGCCAGCAGCTTCAGGGACCCTAACTATGGCTACACCTTC. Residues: CASSFRDPNYGYTF.

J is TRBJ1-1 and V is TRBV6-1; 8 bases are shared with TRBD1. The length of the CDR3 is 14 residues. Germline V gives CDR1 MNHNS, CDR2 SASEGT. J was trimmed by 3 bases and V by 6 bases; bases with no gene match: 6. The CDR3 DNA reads TGTGCCAGCAGGCGACAGGGGAGCGACACTGAAGCTTTCTTT. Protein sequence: CASRRQGSDTEAFF.

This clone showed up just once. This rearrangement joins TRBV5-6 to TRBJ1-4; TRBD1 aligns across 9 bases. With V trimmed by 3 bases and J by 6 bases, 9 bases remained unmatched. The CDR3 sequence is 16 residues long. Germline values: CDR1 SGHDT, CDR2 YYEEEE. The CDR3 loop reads CASSSPGQGSDEKLFF. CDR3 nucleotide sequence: TGTGCCAGCAGCTCCCCGGGACAGGGATCGGATGAAAAACTGTTTTTT.

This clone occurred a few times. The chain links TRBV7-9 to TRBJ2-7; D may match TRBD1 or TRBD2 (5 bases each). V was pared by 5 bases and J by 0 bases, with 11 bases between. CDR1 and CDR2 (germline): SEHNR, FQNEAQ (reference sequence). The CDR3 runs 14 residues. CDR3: CASSPGTNSYEQYF. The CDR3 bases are TGTGCCAGCAGCCCCGGGACGAACTCCTACGAGCAGTACTTC.

CDR3 sequence reads: CASSPNTDFSYEQYF. The CDR3 bases are TGTGCCAGCAGCCCGAACACGGACTTCTCCTACGAGCAGTACTTC. The genes are TRBV5-4 and TRBJ2-7, with a possible D match to TRBD2 (5 bases). The germline V and J ends were trimmed by 4 bases and 0 bases, with 14 bases remaining between them. The CDR3 runs 15 residues. Germline CDR1 is SGHNT and CDR2 is YYREEE (reference sequence).

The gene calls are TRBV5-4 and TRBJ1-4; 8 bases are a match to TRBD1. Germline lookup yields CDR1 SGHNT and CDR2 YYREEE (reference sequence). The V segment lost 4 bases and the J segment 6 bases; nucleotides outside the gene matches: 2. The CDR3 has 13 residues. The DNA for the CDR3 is TGTGCCAGCAGCACAGGGGGGGATGAAAAACTGTTTTTT. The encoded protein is CASSTGGDEKLFF.

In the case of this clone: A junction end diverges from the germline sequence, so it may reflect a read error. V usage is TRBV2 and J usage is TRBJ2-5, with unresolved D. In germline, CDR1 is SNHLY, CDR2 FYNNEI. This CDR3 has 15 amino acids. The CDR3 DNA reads TGTGCCAGCAGTACCGACCGGAGACATCAAGGGACCCAGTACTTC. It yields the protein CASSTDRRHQGTQYF.

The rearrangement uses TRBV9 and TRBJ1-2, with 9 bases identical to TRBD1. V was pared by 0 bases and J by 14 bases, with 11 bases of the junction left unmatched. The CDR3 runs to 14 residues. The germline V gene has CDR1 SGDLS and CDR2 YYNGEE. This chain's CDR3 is CASSVELGTGHHTF. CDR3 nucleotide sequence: TGTGCCAGCAGCGTAGAGCTGGGGACAGGGCATCATACCTTC. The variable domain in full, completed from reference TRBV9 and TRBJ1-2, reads DSGVTQTPKHLITATGQRVTLRCSPRSGDLSVYWYQQSLDQGLQFLIQYYNGEERAKGNILERFSAQQFPDLHSELNLSSLELGDSALYFCASSVELGTGHHTFGSGTRLTVV.

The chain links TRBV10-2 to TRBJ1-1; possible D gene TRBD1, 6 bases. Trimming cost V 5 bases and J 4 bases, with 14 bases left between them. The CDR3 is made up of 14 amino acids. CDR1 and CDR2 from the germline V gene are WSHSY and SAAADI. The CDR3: CASSSGVVGTEAFF. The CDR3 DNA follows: TGCGCCAGCAGTTCAGGGGTTGTGGGCACTGAAGCTTTCTTT.

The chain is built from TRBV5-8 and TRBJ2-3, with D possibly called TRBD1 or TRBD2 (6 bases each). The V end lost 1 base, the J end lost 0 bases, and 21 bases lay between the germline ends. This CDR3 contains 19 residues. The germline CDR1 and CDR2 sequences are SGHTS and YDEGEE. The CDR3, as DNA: TGTGCCAGCAGCTTGCGGGGCAGGGGACTTTTCCCTAGCACAGATACGCAGTATTTT. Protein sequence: CASSLRGRGLFPSTDTQYF.

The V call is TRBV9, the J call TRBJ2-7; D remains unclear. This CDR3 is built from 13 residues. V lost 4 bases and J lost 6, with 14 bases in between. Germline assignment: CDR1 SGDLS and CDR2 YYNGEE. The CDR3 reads CASSPGPLSEQYF. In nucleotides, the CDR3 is TGTGCCAGCAGCCCCGGGCCACTTTCCGAGCAGTACTTC.

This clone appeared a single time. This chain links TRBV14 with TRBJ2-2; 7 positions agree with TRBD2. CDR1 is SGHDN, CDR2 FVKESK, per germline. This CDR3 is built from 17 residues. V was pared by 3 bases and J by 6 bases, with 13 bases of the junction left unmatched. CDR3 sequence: CASSQNMAGVVPGELFF. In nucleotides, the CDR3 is TGTGCCAGCAGCCAGAACATGGCGGGGGTGGTTCCCGGGGAGCTGTTTTTT.

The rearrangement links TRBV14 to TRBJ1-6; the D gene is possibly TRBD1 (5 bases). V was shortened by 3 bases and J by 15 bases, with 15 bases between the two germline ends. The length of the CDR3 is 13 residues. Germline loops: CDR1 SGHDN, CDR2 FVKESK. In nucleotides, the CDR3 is TGTGCCAGCAGCCAGACACCCGGGGCAGACCTCCACTTT. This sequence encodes CASSQTPGADLHF.